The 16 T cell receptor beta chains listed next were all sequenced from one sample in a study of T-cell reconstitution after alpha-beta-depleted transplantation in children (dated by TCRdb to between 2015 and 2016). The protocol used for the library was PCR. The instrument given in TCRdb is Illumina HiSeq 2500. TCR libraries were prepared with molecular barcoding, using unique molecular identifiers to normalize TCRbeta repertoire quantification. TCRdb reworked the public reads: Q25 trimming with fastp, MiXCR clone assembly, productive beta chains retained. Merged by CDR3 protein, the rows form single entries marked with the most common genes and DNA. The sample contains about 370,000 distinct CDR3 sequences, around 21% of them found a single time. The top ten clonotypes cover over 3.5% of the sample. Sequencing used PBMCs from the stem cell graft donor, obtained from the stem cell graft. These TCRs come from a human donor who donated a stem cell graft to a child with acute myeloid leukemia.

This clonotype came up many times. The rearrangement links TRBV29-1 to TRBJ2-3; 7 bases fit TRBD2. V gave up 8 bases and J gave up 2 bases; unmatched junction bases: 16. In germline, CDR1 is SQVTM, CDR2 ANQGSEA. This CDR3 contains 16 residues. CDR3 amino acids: CSWGGTASQLTDTQYF. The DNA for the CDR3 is TGCAGCTGGGGGGGTACGGCTAGCCAACTCACAGATACGCAGTATTTT.

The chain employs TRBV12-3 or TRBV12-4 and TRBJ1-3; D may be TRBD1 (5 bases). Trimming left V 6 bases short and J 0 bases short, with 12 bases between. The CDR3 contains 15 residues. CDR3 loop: CASSKGRRSGNTIYF. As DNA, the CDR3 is TGTGCCAGCAGCAAGGGGCGACGCTCTGGAAACACCATATATTTT.

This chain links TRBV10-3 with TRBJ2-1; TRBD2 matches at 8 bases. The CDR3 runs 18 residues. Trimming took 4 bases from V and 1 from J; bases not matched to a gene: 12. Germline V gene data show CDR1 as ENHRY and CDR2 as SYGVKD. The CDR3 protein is CAISGGAGESGSYNEQFF. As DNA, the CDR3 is TGTGCCATCAGTGGCGGAGCGGGAGAGTCGGGTTCCTACAATGAGCAGTTCTTC.

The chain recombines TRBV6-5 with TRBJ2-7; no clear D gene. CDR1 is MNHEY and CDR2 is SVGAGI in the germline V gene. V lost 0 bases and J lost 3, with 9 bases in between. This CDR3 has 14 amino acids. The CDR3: CASSYSSDFYEQYF. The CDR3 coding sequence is TGTGCCAGCAGTTACTCGTCGGATTTCTACGAGCAGTACTTC.

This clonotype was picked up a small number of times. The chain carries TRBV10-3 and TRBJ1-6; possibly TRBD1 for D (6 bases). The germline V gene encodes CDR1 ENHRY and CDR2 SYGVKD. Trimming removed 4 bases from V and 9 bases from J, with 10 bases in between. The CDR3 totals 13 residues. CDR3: CAISGTVASPLHF. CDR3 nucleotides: TGTGCCATCAGTGGGACAGTGGCTTCACCCCTCCACTTT.

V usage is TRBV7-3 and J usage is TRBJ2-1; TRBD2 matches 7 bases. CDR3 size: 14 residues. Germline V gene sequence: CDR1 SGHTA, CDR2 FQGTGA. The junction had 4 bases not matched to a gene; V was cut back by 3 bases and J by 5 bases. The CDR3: CASSFSGPNNEQFF. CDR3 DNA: TGTGCCAGCAGCTTTAGCGGGCCCAACAATGAGCAGTTCTTC.

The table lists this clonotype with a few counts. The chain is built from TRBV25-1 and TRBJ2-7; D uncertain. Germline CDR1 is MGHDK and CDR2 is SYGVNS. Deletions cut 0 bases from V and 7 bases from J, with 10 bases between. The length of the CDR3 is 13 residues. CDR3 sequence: CASSEYYAEEQYF. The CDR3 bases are TGTGCCAGCAGTGAATATTACGCGGAGGAGCAGTACTTC.

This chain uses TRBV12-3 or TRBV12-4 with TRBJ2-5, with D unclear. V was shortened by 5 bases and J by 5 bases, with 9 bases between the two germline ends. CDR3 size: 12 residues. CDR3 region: CASSATVETQYF. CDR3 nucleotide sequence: TGTGCCAGCAGTGCAACAGTGGAGACCCAGTACTTC.

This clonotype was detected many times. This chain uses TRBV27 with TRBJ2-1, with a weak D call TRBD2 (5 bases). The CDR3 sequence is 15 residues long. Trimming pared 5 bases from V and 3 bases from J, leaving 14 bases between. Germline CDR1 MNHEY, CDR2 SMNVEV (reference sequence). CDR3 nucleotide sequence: TGTGCCAGCAGTCCCTCGGACTTCCGCTACAATGAGCAGTTCTTC. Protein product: CASSPSDFRYNEQFF.

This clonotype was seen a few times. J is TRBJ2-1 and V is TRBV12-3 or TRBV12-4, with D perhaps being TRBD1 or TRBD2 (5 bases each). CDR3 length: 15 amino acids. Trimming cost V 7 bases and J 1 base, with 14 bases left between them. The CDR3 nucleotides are TGTGCCAGCATGTCGTCTGGGGGATCCTACAATGAGCAGTTCTTC. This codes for CASMSSGGSYNEQFF.

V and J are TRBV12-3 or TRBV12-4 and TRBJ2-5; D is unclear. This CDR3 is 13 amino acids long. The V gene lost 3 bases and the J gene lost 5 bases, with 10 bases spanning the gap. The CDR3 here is CASSFTLGETQYF. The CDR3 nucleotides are TGTGCCAGCAGTTTTACCCTAGGCGAGACCCAGTACTTC.

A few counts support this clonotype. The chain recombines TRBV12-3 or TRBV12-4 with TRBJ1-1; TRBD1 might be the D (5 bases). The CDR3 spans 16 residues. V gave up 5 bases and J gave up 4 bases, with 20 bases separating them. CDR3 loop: CASSPLLGGHGTEAFF. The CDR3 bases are TGTGCCAGCAGTCCGCTCCTAGGCGGACACGGCACTGAAGCTTTCTTT.

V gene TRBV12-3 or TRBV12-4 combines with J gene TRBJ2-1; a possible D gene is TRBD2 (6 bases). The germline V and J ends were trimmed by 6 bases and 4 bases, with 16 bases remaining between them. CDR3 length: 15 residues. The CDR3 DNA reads TGTGCCAGCAGGGGTAGCGGAGCCGGGTACAATGAGCAGTTCTTC. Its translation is CASRGSGAGYNEQFF.

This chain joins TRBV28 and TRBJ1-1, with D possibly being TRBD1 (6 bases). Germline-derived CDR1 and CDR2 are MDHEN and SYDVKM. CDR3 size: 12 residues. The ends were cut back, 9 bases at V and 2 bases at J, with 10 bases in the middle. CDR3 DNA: TGTGCCAGGTCACAGGGAAACACTGAAGCTTTCTTT. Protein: CARSQGNTEAFF.

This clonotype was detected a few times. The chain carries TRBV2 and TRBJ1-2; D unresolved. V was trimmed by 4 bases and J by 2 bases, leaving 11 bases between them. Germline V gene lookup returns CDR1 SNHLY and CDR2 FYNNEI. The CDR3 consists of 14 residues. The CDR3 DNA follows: TGTGCCAGCAGTGCCGGGCCTAACAACTATGGCTACACCTTC. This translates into CASSAGPNNYGYTF.

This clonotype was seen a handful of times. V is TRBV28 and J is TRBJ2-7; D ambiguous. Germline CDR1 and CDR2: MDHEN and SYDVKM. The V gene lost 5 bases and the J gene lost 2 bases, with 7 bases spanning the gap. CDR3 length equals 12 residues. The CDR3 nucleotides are TGTGCCAGCAGTCCAAATGCCTACGAGCAGTACTTC. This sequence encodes CASSPNAYEQYF.